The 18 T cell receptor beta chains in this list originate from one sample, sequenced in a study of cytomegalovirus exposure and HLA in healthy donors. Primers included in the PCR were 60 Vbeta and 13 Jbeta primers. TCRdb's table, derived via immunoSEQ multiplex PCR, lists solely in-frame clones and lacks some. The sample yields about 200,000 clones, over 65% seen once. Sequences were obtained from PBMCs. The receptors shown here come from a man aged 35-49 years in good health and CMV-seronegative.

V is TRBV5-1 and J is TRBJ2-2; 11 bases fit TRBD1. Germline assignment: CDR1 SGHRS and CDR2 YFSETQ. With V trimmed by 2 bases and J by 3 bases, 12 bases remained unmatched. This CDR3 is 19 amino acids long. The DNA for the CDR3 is TGCGCCAGCAGCTTACGGACAGGGGGCGGAAGGTTGGACACCGGGGAGCTGTTTTTT. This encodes CASSLRTGGGRLDTGELFF. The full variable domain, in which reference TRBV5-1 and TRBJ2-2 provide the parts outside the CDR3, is KAGVTQTPRYLIKTRGQQVTLSCSPISGHRSVSWYQQTPGQGLQFLFEYFSETQRNKGNFPGRFSGRQFSNSRSEMNVSTLELGDSALYLCASSLRTGGGRLDTGELFFGEGSRLTVL.

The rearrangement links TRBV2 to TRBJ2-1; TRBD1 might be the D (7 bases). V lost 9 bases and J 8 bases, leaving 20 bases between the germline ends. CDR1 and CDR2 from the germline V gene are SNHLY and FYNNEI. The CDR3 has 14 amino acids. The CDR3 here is CARRAGGLEDEQFF. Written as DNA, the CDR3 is TGTGCCAGACGGGCAGGGGGGCTGGAAGATGAGCAGTTCTTC.

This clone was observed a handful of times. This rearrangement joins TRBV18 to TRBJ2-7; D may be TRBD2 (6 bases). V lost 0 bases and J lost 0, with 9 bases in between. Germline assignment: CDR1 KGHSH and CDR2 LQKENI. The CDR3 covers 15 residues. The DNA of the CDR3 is TGTGCCAGCTCACCACCGACGCGGGGCTCCTACGAGCAGTACTTC. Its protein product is CASSPPTRGSYEQYF. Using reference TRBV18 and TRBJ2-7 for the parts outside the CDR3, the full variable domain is NAGVMQNPRHLVRRRGQEARLRCSPMKGHSHVYWYRQLPEEGLKFMVYLQKENIIDESGMPKERFSAEFPKEGPSILRIQQVVRGDSAAYFCASSPPTRGSYEQYFGPGTRLTVT.

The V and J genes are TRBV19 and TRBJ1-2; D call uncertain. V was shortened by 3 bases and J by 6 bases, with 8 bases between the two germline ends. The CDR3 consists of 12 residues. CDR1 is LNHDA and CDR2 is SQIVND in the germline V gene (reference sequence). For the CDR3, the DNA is TGTGCCAGTAGTATTAAAGGAGATGGCTACACCTTC. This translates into CASSIKGDGYTF.

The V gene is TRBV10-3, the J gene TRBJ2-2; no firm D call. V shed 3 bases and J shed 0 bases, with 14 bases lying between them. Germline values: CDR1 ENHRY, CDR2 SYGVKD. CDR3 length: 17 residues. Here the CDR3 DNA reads TGTGCCATCAGTGAAAGATTAGGCGGTGCGAACACCGGGGAGCTGTTTTTT. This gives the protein CAISERLGGANTGELFF.

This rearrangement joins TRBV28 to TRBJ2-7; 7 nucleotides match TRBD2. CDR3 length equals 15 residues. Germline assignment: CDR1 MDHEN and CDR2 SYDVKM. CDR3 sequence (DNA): TGTGCGAGTAGCCGGGCTAGCGGATTCAGGGACGAGCAGTACTTC. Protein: CASSRASGFRDEQYF.

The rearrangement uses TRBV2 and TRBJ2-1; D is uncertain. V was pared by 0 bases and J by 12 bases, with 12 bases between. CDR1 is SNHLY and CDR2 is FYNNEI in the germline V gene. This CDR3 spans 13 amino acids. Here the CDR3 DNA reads TGTGCCAGCAGTGAAGCGCTTCCGCTCGGGCAGTTCTTC. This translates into CASSEALPLGQFF.

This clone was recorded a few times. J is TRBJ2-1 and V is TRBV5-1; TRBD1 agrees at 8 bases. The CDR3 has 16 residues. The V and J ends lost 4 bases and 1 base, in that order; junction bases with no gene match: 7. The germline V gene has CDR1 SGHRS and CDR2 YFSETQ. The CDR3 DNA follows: TGCGCCAGCAGCGGCAGACAGGGGAGGTCCTACAATGAGCAGTTCTTC. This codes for CASSGRQGRSYNEQFF. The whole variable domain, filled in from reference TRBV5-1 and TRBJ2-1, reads KAGVTQTPRYLIKTRGQQVTLSCSPISGHRSVSWYQQTPGQGLQFLFEYFSETQRNKGNFPGRFSGRQFSNSRSEMNVSTLELGDSALYLCASSGRQGRSYNEQFFGPGTRLTVL.

CDR3 region: CASSLVGTSALNEQFF. The CDR3 region has the DNA TGTGCCAGCAGCTTAGTTGGGACTAGCGCCTTGAATGAGCAGTTCTTC. The chain recombines TRBV13 with TRBJ2-1; 10 bases fit TRBD2. This CDR3 is built from 16 residues. The ends lost 1 base at V and 7 bases at J; junction bases unmatched: 7. CDR1 is PRHDT, CDR2 FYEKMQ, per germline (reference sequence).

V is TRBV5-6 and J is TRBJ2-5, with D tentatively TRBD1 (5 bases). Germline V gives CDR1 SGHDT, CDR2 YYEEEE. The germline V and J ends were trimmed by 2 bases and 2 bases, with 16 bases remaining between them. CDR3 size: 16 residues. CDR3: CASSFQRQRSQETQYF. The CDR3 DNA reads TGTGCCAGCAGCTTCCAAAGACAGCGTTCACAAGAGACCCAGTACTTC.

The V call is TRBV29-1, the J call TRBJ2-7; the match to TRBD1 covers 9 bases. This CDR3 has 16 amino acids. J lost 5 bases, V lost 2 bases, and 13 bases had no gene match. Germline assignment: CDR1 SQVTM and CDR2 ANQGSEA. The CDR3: CSVESPGTGWGNEQYF. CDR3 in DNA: TGCAGCGTTGAATCCCCCGGGACAGGGTGGGGCAACGAGCAGTACTTC.

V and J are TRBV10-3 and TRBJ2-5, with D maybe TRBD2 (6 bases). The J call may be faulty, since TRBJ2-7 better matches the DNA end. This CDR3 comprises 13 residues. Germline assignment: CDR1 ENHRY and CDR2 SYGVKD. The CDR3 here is CAISASTSSEQYF. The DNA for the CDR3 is TGTGCCATCAGTGCCTCGACTAGTAGCGAGCAGTACTTC.

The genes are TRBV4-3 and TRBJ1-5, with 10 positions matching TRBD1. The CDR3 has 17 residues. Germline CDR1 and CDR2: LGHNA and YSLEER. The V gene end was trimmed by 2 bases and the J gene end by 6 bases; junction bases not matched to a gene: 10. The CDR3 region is CASSQTWAGTGAQPQHF. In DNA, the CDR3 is TGCGCCAGCAGCCAAACCTGGGCCGGGACAGGGGCTCAGCCCCAGCATTTT.

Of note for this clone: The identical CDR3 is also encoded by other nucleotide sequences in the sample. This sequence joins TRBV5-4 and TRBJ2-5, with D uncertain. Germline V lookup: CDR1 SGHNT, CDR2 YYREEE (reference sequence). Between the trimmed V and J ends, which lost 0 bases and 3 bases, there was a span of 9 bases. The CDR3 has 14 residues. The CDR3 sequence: CASSLVGGEETQYF. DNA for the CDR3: TGTGCCAGCAGCTTGGTCGGTGGTGAAGAGACCCAGTACTTC.

The CDR3 is CASSSSGGAGEQYF. The CDR3 DNA reads TGTGCCAGCAGTAGTAGCGGGGGAGCGGGTGAGCAGTACTTC. The chain carries TRBV2 and TRBJ2-7; 9 positions agree with TRBD2. The junction had 9 bases not matched to a gene; V was cut back by 5 bases and J by 7 bases. The CDR3 has 14 residues. Looked up from germline, CDR1 is SNHLY and CDR2 is FYNNEI.

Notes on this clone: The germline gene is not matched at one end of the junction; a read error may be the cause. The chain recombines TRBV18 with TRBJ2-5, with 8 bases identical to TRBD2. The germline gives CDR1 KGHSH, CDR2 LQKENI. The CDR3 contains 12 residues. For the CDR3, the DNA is TGTGCCAGCTCCCCGGGACTAGAGGCCCAGTACTTC. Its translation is CASSPGLEAQYF. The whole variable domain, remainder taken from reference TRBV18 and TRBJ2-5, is NAGVMQNPRHLVRRRGQEARLRCSPMKGHSHVYWYRQLPEEGLKFMVYLQKENIIDESGMPKERFSAEFPKEGPSILRIQQVVRGDSAAYFCASSPGLEAQYFGPGTRLLVL.

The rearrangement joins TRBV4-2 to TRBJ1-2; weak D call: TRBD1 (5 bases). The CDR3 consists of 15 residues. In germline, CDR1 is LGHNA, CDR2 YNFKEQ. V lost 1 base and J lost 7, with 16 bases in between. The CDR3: CASSQVGGTLSGYTF. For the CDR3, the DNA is TGTGCCAGCAGCCAAGTGGGAGGGACTCTCTCTGGCTACACCTTC.

The CDR3 DNA sequence: TGTGCCAGCAGCTTGGTTGCCGGGACAGGGACCTACGAGCAGTACTTC. It is translated as CASSLVAGTGTYEQYF. The chain links TRBV11-2 to TRBJ2-7, with TRBD1 matching over 9 bases. Germline CDR1 reads SGHAT; CDR2 reads FQNNGV. The CDR3 contains 16 residues. Losses at the gene ends were 3 bases for V and 2 bases for J; bases not matched to a gene: 8. Variable domain in full (rest from reference TRBV11-2 and TRBJ2-7): EAGVAQSPRYKIIEKRQSVAFWCNPISGHATLYWYQQILGQGPKLLIQFQNNGVVDDSQLPKDRFSAERLKGVDSTLKIQPAKLEDSAVYLCASSLVAGTGTYEQYFGPGTRLTVT.